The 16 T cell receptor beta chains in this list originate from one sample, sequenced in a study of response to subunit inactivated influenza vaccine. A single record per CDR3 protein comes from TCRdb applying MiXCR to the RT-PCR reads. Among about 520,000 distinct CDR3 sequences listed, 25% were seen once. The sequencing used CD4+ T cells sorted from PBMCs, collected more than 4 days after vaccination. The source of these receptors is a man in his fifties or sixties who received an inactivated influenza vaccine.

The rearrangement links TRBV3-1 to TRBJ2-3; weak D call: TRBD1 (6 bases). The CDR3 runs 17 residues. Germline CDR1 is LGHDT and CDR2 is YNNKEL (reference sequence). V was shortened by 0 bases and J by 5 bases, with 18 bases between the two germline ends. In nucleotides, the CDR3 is TGTGCCAGCAGCCAAGATGTCCCGGGACAACGGAGAGATACGCAGTATTTT. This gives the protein CASSQDVPGQRRDTQYF.

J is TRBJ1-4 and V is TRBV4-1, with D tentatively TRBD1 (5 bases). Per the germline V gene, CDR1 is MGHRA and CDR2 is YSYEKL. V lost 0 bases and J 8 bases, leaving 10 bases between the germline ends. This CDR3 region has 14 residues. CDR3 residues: CASSQDNRREKLFF. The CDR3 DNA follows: TGCGCCAGCAGCCAAGATAACAGGCGGGAAAAACTGTTTTTT.

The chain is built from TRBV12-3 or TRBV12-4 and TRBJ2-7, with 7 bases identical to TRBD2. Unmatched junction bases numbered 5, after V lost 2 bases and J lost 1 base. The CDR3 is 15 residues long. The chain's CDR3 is CASSLLGGRSYEQYF. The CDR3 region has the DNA TGTGCCAGCAGTTTACTGGGCGGGAGATCCTACGAGCAGTACTTC.

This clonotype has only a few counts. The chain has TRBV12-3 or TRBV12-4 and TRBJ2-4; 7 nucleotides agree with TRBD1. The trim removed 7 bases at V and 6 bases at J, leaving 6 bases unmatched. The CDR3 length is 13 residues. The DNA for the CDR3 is TGTGCCAGCAACCCGACAGGGTCAAACATTCAGTACTTC. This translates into CASNPTGSNIQYF.

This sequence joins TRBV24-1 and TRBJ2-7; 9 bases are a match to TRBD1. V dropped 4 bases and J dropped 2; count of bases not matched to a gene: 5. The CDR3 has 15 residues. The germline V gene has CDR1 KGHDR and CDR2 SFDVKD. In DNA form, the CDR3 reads TGTGCCACCAGTGAAGGACAGGGGCCTCCCTACGAGCAGTACTTC. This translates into CATSEGQGPPYEQYF.

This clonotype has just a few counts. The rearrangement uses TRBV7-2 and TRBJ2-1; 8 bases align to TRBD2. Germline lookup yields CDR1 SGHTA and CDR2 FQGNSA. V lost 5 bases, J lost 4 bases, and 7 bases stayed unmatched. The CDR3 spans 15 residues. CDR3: CASSAGLAEYNEQFF. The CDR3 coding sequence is TGTGCCAGCAGCGCAGGACTAGCCGAATACAATGAGCAGTTCTTC.

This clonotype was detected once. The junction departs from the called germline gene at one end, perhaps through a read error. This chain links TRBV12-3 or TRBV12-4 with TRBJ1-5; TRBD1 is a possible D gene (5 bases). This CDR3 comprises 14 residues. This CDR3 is CASSLGRVDQTQHF. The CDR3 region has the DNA TGTGCCAGCAGTTTAGGCAGGGTCGATCAGACCCAGCATTTT.

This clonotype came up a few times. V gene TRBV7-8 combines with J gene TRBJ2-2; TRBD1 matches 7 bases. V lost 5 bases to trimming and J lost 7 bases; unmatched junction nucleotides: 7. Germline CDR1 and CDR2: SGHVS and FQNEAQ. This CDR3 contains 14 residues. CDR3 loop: CASSDSYRGGELFF. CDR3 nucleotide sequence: TGTGCCAGCAGCGATTCGTACAGGGGCGGGGAGCTGTTTTTT.

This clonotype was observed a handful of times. The CDR3 sequence: CSVAGTLSYNEQFF. CDR3 nucleotides: TGCAGCGTTGCCGGGACACTATCCTACAATGAGCAGTTCTTC. The V gene is TRBV29-1, the J gene TRBJ2-1; perhaps TRBD1 as D (6 bases). The CDR3 is made up of 14 amino acids. V lost 4 bases and J lost 1, with 11 bases in between. Germline V gives CDR1 SQVTM, CDR2 ANQGSEA.

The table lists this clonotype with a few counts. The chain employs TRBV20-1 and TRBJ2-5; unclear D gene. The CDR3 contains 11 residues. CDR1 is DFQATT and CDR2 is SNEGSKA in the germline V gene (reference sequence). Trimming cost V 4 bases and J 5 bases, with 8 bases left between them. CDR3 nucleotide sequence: TGCAGTGCTACCCCCCAGGAGACCCAGTACTTC. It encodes CSATPQETQYF.

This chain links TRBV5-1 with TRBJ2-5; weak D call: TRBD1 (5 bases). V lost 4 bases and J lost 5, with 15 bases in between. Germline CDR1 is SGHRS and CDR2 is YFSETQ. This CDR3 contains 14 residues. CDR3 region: CASSMTVGAETQYF. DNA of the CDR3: TGCGCCAGCAGCATGACTGTTGGGGCGGAGACCCAGTACTTC.

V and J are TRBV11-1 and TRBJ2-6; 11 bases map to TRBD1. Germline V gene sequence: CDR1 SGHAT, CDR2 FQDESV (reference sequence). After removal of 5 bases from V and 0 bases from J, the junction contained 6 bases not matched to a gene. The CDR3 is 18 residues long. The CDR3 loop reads CASSTGTGGRSGANVLTF. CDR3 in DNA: TGTGCCAGCAGCACTGGGACAGGGGGTCGCTCTGGGGCCAACGTCCTGACTTTC.

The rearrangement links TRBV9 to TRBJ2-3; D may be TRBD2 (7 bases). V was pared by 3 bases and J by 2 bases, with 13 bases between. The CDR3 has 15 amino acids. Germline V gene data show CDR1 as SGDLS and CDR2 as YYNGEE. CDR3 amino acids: CASSEGGGFTDTQYF. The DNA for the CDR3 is TGTGCCAGCAGCGAGGGAGGGGGGTTCACAGATACGCAGTATTTT.

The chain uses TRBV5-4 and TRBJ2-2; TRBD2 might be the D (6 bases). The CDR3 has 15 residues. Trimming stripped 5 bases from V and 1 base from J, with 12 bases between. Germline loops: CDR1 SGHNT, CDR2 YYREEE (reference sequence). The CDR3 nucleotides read TGTGCCAGCAGGGCGAGCGGGCGGAACACCGGGGAGCTGTTTTTT. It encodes CASRASGRNTGELFF.

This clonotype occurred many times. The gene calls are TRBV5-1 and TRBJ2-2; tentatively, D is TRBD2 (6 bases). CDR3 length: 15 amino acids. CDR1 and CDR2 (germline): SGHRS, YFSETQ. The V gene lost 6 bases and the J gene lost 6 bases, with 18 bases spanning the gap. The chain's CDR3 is CASIKDGGAPGELFF. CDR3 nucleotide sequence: TGCGCCAGCATAAAGGATGGCGGGGCCCCCGGGGAGCTGTTTTTT.

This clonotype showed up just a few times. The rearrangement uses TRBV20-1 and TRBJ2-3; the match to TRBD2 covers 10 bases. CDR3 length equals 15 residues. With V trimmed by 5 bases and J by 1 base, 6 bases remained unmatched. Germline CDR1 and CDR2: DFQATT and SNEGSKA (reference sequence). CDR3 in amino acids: CSAPLAGAGTDTQYF. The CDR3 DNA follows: TGCAGTGCTCCCCTAGCGGGGGCGGGCACAGATACGCAGTATTTT.